Given below is one T cell receptor (beta chain) in context. The antigen is not known. These data come from a study of cytomegalovirus exposure and HLA in healthy donors. Overall study: HLA-typed donors were the source of 83 million or so unique TCRs held in an early data release.

Findings and caveats of the study: Many donors shared some public TCRs, even though most TCR sequences were rare.

Per the germline V gene, CDR1 is SGDLS and CDR2 is YYNGEE. The ends lost 3 bases at V and 2 bases at J; junction bases unmatched: 6. The CDR3 is 15 residues long. A multiplex PCR was run with 60 Vbeta primers and 13 Jbeta primers. Profiling relied on immunoSEQ multiplex PCR, and the TCRdb table lists in-frame clones only, not all of them. The table shows under 250,000 clones, with about 80% occurring only once. The specimen was PBMCs. This chain connects TRBV9 to TRBJ2-3; 7 nucleotides line up with TRBD1. The receptor was derived from an older woman in good health and CMV-seropositive. The CDR3 region has the DNA TGTGCCAGCAGCGGTCGGGACAGCTTCACAGATACGCAGTATTTT. Its translation is CASSGRDSFTDTQYF.